Listed below are T cell receptor beta chains from one sample, sequenced in a study of read filtering for tumor transcriptome and immune sequencing. TCRdb re-analysed the reads in MiXCR, keeping a single row per CDR3 protein. The sample has 57,000 or so distinct CDR3 sequences; under 20% are singletons. Material for sequencing was a population of CD138-negative cells sorted from bone marrow. These receptors were collected from a donor over 35 with multiple myeloma. CDR3s include the opening cysteine and the closing phenylalanine or tryptophan. Fields, in order: clone size, D gene, J gene, V gene, CDR3 protein, CDR3 DNA. D genes are given only for firm matches. Clone size is stated in some rows and not others, as once, few, many or a class when expanded.

clone_size: -; d_call: TRBD1; j_call: TRBJ2-1; v_call: TRBV2; cdr3_aa: CASKDRGYYNEQFF; cdr3_nt: TGTGCCAGCAAGGACAGGGGTTATTACAATGAGCAGTTCTTC
clone_size: -; d_call: TRBD2; j_call: TRBJ2-5; v_call: TRBV3-1; cdr3_aa: CASSRSSGEQETQYF; cdr3_nt: TGTGCCAGCAGCCGATCCAGCGGGGAGCAAGAGACCCAGTACTTC
clone_size: -; d_call: -; j_call: TRBJ2-4; v_call: TRBV2; cdr3_aa: CASSEQGLAKNIQYF; cdr3_nt: TGTGCCAGCAGTGAACAGGGGCTCGCCAAAAACATTCAGTACTTC
clone_size: few; d_call: -; j_call: TRBJ2-4; v_call: TRBV2; cdr3_aa: CASEGETGQNIQYF; cdr3_nt: TGTGCCAGCGAGGGTGAAACAGGGCAAAACATTCAGTACTTC
clone_size: many; d_call: TRBD1; j_call: TRBJ2-7; v_call: TRBV5-1; cdr3_aa: CASSSQGYSYEQYF; cdr3_nt: TGCGCCAGCAGCTCACAGGGGTACTCCTACGAGCAGTACTTC
clone_size: many; d_call: -; j_call: TRBJ2-2; v_call: TRBV12-3/TRBV12-4; cdr3_aa: CASSLLGAGELFF; cdr3_nt: TGTGCCAGCAGTTTGTTAGGAGCCGGGGAGCTGTTTTTT
clone_size: many; d_call: -; j_call: TRBJ1-2; v_call: TRBV20-1; cdr3_aa: CSARDPAEGFYGYTF; cdr3_nt: TGCAGTGCTAGAGATCCCGCGGAGGGTTTCTATGGCTACACCTTC
clone_size: many; d_call: -; j_call: TRBJ2-5; v_call: TRBV18; cdr3_aa: CASSPTSLASETQYF; cdr3_nt: TGTGCCAGCTCACCGACGTCACTTGCCTCCGAGACCCAGTACTTC
clone_size: many; d_call: -; j_call: TRBJ2-6; v_call: TRBV24-1; cdr3_aa: CATAYGSSGANVLTF; cdr3_nt: TGTGCCACCGCGTACGGGAGCTCTGGGGCCAACGTCCTGACTTTC
clone_size: -; d_call: TRBD2; j_call: TRBJ2-1; v_call: TRBV19; cdr3_aa: CASSSGTSGSTSYNEQFF; cdr3_nt: TGTGCCAGTAGTTCCGGGACTAGCGGGAGTACTTCCTACAATGAGCAGTTCTTC
clone_size: -; d_call: -; j_call: TRBJ1-6; v_call: TRBV11-3; cdr3_aa: CACSRGAYNSPLHF; cdr3_nt: TGTGCCTGCAGCCGGGGAGCCTATAATTCCCCCCTCCACTTT
clone_size: many; d_call: TRBD1; j_call: TRBJ2-3; v_call: TRBV7-8; cdr3_aa: CASSLEGTGLKVTQYF; cdr3_nt: TGTGCCAGCAGCTTAGAGGGGACAGGGTTAAAGGTTACGCAGTATTTT
clone_size: -; d_call: -; j_call: TRBJ1-5; v_call: TRBV5-1; cdr3_aa: CASSLGGNSNQPQHF; cdr3_nt: TGCGCCAGCAGCTTGGGCGGGAATAGCAATCAGCCCCAGCATTTT
clone_size: many; d_call: -; j_call: TRBJ2-6; v_call: TRBV4-1; cdr3_aa: CASSLQGTGNSGANVLTF; cdr3_nt: TGCGCCAGCAGCCTCCAAGGGACTGGAAACTCTGGGGCCAACGTCCTGACTTTC
clone_size: -; d_call: -; j_call: TRBJ1-5; v_call: TRBV5-1; cdr3_aa: CASSRLGDSNQPQHF; cdr3_nt: TGCGCCAGCAGCCGTTTGGGGGATAGCAATCAGCCCCAGCATTTT
clone_size: many; d_call: TRBD2; j_call: TRBJ2-7; v_call: TRBV4-2; cdr3_aa: CASSQGPGLAGRGAYEQYF; cdr3_nt: TGTGCCAGCAGCCAAGGACCGGGACTAGCGGGCCGGGGAGCCTACGAGCAGTACTTC
clone_size: many; d_call: TRBD2; j_call: TRBJ2-7; v_call: TRBV6-2/TRBV6-3; cdr3_aa: CASSPTSGREQYF; cdr3_nt: TGTGCCAGCAGCCCTACTAGCGGGCGCGAGCAGTACTTC
clone_size: many; d_call: -; j_call: TRBJ2-7; v_call: TRBV2; cdr3_aa: CASNDRTVSYEQYF; cdr3_nt: TGTGCCAGCAATGATAGGACGGTCTCCTACGAGCAGTACTTC
clone_size: -; d_call: -; j_call: TRBJ1-5; v_call: TRBV6-1; cdr3_aa: CASIGSGGNQPQHF; cdr3_nt: TGTGCCAGCATTGGGTCTGGCGGCAATCAGCCCCAGCATTTT
clone_size: many; d_call: -; j_call: TRBJ1-5; v_call: TRBV28; cdr3_aa: CASSRPGTVRQPQHF; cdr3_nt: TGTGCCAGCAGTAGGCCAGGGACGGTCAGACAGCCCCAGCATTTT
clone_size: many; d_call: TRBD2; j_call: TRBJ2-3; v_call: TRBV27; cdr3_aa: CASGGDYGIPQYF; cdr3_nt: TGTGCCAGCGGTGGGGACTACGGTATTCCGCAGTATTTT
clone_size: many; d_call: TRBD2; j_call: TRBJ2-1; v_call: TRBV7-2; cdr3_aa: CASSLIRLAVDEQFF; cdr3_nt: TGTGCCAGCAGCTTAATCCGACTAGCGGTAGATGAGCAGTTCTTC
clone_size: many; d_call: -; j_call: TRBJ1-1; v_call: TRBV7-2; cdr3_aa: CASSLGPLNTEAFF; cdr3_nt: TGTGCCAGCAGCTTAGGGCCTCTGAACACTGAAGCTTTCTTT
clone_size: -; d_call: -; j_call: TRBJ2-5; v_call: TRBV5-1; cdr3_aa: CASSPRTEETQYF; cdr3_nt: TGCGCCAGCAGCCCGAGGACGGAGGAGACCCAGTACTTC
clone_size: many; d_call: -; j_call: TRBJ2-7; v_call: TRBV5-1; cdr3_aa: CASSLGAGTYEQYF; cdr3_nt: TGCGCCAGCAGCTTGGGGGCAGGAACCTACGAGCAGTACTTC
clone_size: -; d_call: TRBD2; j_call: TRBJ2-1; v_call: TRBV5-1; cdr3_aa: CASSTGLAGAKNYNEQFF; cdr3_nt: TGCGCCAGCAGCACGGGACTAGCGGGAGCAAAAAACTACAATGAGCAGTTCTTC
clone_size: many; d_call: TRBD1; j_call: TRBJ2-5; v_call: TRBV6-1; cdr3_aa: CASRERTGLETQYF; cdr3_nt: TGTGCCAGCAGAGAAAGGACAGGGCTGGAGACCCAGTACTTC
clone_size: many; d_call: -; j_call: TRBJ2-5; v_call: TRBV6-5; cdr3_aa: CATKTGETQYF; cdr3_nt: TGTGCCACGAAGACGGGGGAGACCCAGTACTTC
clone_size: medium-sized; d_call: -; j_call: TRBJ1-1; v_call: TRBV5-6; cdr3_aa: CASSSWGQGRTEAFF; cdr3_nt: TGTGCCAGCAGCTCTTGGGGGCAGGGTCGTACTGAAGCTTTCTTT
clone_size: many; d_call: -; j_call: TRBJ1-1; v_call: TRBV5-4; cdr3_aa: CASSSIGTEAFF; cdr3_nt: TGTGCCAGCAGCTCCATAGGCACTGAAGCTTTCTTT
clone_size: many; d_call: -; j_call: TRBJ2-3; v_call: TRBV20-1; cdr3_aa: CSARGGTTDTQYF; cdr3_nt: TGCAGTGCTAGAGGTGGGACCACAGATACGCAGTATTTT
clone_size: many; d_call: -; j_call: TRBJ1-1; v_call: TRBV7-9; cdr3_aa: CASSSPTRQAFF; cdr3_nt: TGTGCCAGCAGCAGCCCCACTAGGCAAGCTTTCTTT
clone_size: many; d_call: TRBD1; j_call: TRBJ2-7; v_call: TRBV29-1; cdr3_aa: CSVGQTYEQYF; cdr3_nt: TGCAGCGTGGGACAGACCTACGAGCAGTACTTC
clone_size: few; d_call: -; j_call: TRBJ1-5; v_call: TRBV6-5; cdr3_aa: CASSYSPGTGQPQHF; cdr3_nt: TGTGCCAGCAGTTACTCGCCCGGTACTGGTCAGCCCCAGCATTTT
clone_size: -; d_call: -; j_call: TRBJ2-3; v_call: TRBV7-9; cdr3_aa: CASSLPTDTQYF; cdr3_nt: TGTGCCAGCAGCTTACCTACAGATACGCAGTATTTT
clone_size: many; d_call: TRBD1; j_call: TRBJ1-5; v_call: TRBV3-1; cdr3_aa: CASSFRQGGQPQHF; cdr3_nt: TGTGCCAGCAGCTTCCGACAGGGTGGTCAGCCCCAGCATTTT